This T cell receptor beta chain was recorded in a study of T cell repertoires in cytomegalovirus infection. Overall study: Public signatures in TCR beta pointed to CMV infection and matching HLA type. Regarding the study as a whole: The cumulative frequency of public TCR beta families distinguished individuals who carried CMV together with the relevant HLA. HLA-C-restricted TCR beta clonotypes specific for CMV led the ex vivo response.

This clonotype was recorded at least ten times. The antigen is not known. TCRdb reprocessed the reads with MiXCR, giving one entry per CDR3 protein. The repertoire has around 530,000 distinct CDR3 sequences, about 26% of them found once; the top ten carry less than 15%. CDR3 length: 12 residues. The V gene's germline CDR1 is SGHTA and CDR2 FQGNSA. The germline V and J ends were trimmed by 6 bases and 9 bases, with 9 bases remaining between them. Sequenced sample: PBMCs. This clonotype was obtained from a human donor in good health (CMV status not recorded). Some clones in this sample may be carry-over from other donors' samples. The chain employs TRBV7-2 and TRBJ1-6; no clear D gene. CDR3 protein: CASSRNGSPLHF. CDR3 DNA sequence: TGTGCCAGCAGTCGAAACGGTTCACCCCTCCACTTT.